These 2 T cell receptor beta chains were sequenced from one sample in a study of tissue T cells after allogeneic stem cell transplantation. TCRdb's table, derived via immunoSEQ multiplex PCR, lists solely in-frame clones and lacks some. Of about 9,800 clones listed, approximately 59% are singletons. The source was tissue from the ileum, collected at autopsy. These TCRs come from a woman aged 18-49 years with breast cancer.

CDR3 amino acids: CASSLIAGLYNEQFF. The CDR3 DNA follows: TGTGCCAGCAGTTTAATAGCGGGGCTTTACAATGAGCAGTTCTTC. The V and J genes are TRBV28 and TRBJ2-1, with 8 bases identical to TRBD2. The CDR3 extends over 15 amino acids. With 2 bases clipped from V and 4 bases from J, the junction kept 4 bases outside the gene matches. The germline V gene has CDR1 MDHEN and CDR2 SYDVKM.

The rearrangement joins TRBV4-3 to TRBJ1-4; D gene ambiguous. The CDR3 extends over 17 amino acids. In germline, CDR1 is LGHNA, CDR2 YSLEER. Trimming shortened V by 1 base and J by 0 bases, and 12 bases separated the two germline ends. CDR3 protein: CASSQAFGQATNEKLFF. CDR3 nucleotide sequence: TGCGCCAGCAGCCAAGCTTTCGGTCAGGCAACTAATGAAAAACTGTTTTTT.